Presented here are 15 T cell receptor beta chains from one specimen sequenced in a study of blood T cell repertoires in COVID-19. Only in-frame clones appear in the TCRdb table, and some are missing; sequencing was by immunoSEQ multiplex PCR. The sample records 140,000 to 150,000 clones, 88% being singletons. What was sequenced was peripheral blood. The receptors come from a man aged 65 to 85 with acute or convalescent COVID-19.

The J gene is TRBJ1-5, the V gene TRBV19, with no clear D. V was pared by 3 bases and J by 0 bases, with 6 bases between. CDR1 and CDR2 from the germline V gene are LNHDA and SQIVND (reference sequence). The CDR3 is made up of 14 amino acids. Here the CDR3 DNA reads TGTGCCAGTAGTATCCAGTATAGCAATCAGCCCCAGCATTTT. It codes for CASSIQYSNQPQHF.

The J gene is TRBJ1-2, the V gene TRBV6-5, with 12 bases identical to TRBD1. The germline gives CDR1 MNHEY, CDR2 SVGAGI. This CDR3 comprises 15 residues. Unmatched junction bases numbered 6, after V lost 6 bases and J lost 4 bases. The chain's CDR3 is CASSKGTGGGYGYTF. As DNA, the CDR3 is TGTGCCAGCAGCAAGGGGACAGGGGGCGGCTATGGCTACACCTTC.

This clone was observed once. The chain links TRBV7-2 to TRBJ2-1; 10 bases align to TRBD2. The CDR3 extends over 19 amino acids. The germline V gene has CDR1 SGHTA and CDR2 FQGNSA. V dropped 2 bases and J dropped 7; count of bases not matched to a gene: 17. The CDR3 spells CASSLWLAGANGVSNEQFF. In DNA, the CDR3 is TGTGCCAGCAGCTTATGGCTAGCGGGAGCTAATGGAGTGTCGAATGAGCAGTTCTTC.

The rearrangement links TRBV6-5 to TRBJ1-3; 8 bases line up with TRBD1. Germline assignment: CDR1 MNHEY and CDR2 SVGAGI. J lost 8 bases, V lost 5 bases, and 11 bases had no gene match. CDR3 length: 15 amino acids. In nucleotides, the CDR3 is TGTGCCAGCAGTAATAGACAGGGGAAGGGGTACACCATATATTTT. It translates to CASSNRQGKGYTIYF.

This rearrangement joins TRBV9 to TRBJ2-5; 8 nucleotides agree with TRBD1. The V gene end was trimmed by 4 bases and the J gene end by 2 bases; junction bases not matched to a gene: 4. The length of the CDR3 is 14 residues. Germline V gene data show CDR1 as SGDLS and CDR2 as YYNGEE. The CDR3 sequence: CASSSRTGQETQYF. CDR3 sequence (DNA): TGTGCCAGCAGCTCCCGGACAGGGCAAGAGACCCAGTACTTC. Drawing the rest from reference TRBV9 and TRBJ2-5, the complete variable domain is DSGVTQTPKHLITATGQRVTLRCSPRSGDLSVYWYQQSLDQGLQFLIQYYNGEERAKGNILERFSAQQFPDLHSELNLSSLELGDSALYFCASSSRTGQETQYFGPGTRLLVL.

Worth noting for this clone: The sample holds other DNA sequences that translate to the same CDR3. The chain recombines TRBV5-1 with TRBJ1-1; TRBD1 matches at 7 bases. In germline, CDR1 is SGHRS, CDR2 YFSETQ. The CDR3 sequence is 15 residues long. V was pared by 1 base and J by 2 bases, with 5 bases of the junction left unmatched. The CDR3 sequence: CASSLPQGGNTEAFF. The DNA for the CDR3 is TGCGCCAGCAGCTTGCCCCAGGGGGGCAACACTGAAGCTTTCTTT.

The CDR3 DNA reads as TGTGCCAGCTCACCCACTAGCGGGAGGTACAATGAGCAGTTCTTC. Its protein product is CASSPTSGRYNEQFF. V is TRBV18 and J is TRBJ2-1; 12 positions match TRBD2. Trimming removed 3 bases from V and 4 bases from J; junction bases left unmatched: 1. There are 15 residues in the CDR3. From germline, CDR1 is KGHSH and CDR2 LQKENI.

V and J are TRBV5-1 and TRBJ1-6, with D possibly being TRBD1 (6 bases). Per germline, CDR1 SGHRS and CDR2 YFSETQ. Deletions cut 0 bases from V and 7 bases from J, with 8 bases between. The CDR3 loop spans 14 amino acids. The CDR3 nucleotides read TGCGCCAGCAGCTTGGGGGGGACAAATTCACCCCTCCACTTT. This encodes CASSLGGTNSPLHF.

V gene TRBV25-1 combines with J gene TRBJ1-2; 7 positions match TRBD1. The trim removed 3 bases at V and 3 bases at J, leaving 10 bases unmatched. CDR3 length: 16 amino acids. CDR1 and CDR2 (germline): MGHDK, SYGVNS. CDR3 nucleotide sequence: TGTGCCAGCAGTGATAGTACCGGGACAGTCGACTATGGCTACACCTTC. Its translation is CASSDSTGTVDYGYTF.

Comments on this clone: The sample has other DNA sequences that encode this CDR3 too. The CDR3 is CASSDRPGNYGYTF. The CDR3 nucleotides are TGTGCCAGCAGTGATCGACCGGGAAACTATGGCTACACCTTC. The V gene is TRBV2, the J gene TRBJ1-2, with D unresolved. Per germline, CDR1 SNHLY and CDR2 FYNNEI. The CDR3 sequence is 14 residues long. V was clipped by 3 bases and J by 2 bases, with 10 bases between them.

In this sample, this clone turned up once. V and J are TRBV10-2 and TRBJ1-6, with no clear D. This CDR3 has 14 amino acids. The V end lost 4 bases, the J end lost 7 bases, and 11 bases lay between the germline ends. CDR1 is WSHSY, CDR2 SAAADI, per germline. This CDR3 reads CASSAPGQNSPLHF. The CDR3 DNA follows: TGCGCCAGCAGTGCGCCGGGTCAAAATTCACCCCTCCACTTT.

The chain recombines TRBV7-8 with TRBJ1-2, with 8 bases aligning to TRBD1. Germline CDR1 SGHVS, CDR2 FQNEAQ. The length of the CDR3 is 17 residues. Trimming cost V 5 bases and J 4 bases; bases outside gene matches: 15. The CDR3 loop reads CASSVLAGTGLSYGYTF. CDR3 in DNA: TGTGCCAGCAGCGTCCTGGCCGGGACAGGTCTTAGCTATGGCTACACCTTC.

The chain uses TRBV29-1 and TRBJ1-3; D may be TRBD1 (6 bases). There are 14 residues in the CDR3. Deletions cut 4 bases from V and 0 bases from J, with 10 bases between. The germline gives CDR1 SQVTM, CDR2 ANQGSEA. CDR3 nucleotides: TGCAGCGTTGTAACAGGGAACTCTGGAAACACCATATATTTT. Translated, it gives CSVVTGNSGNTIYF.

V gene TRBV10-2 combines with J gene TRBJ2-3; 12 bases are shared with TRBD2. Germline V gene lookup returns CDR1 WSHSY and CDR2 SAAADI. Losses at the gene ends were 5 bases for V and 4 bases for J; bases not matched to a gene: 4. This CDR3 spans 15 amino acids. CDR3 sequence: CASSLTSGRSDTQYF. The CDR3 nucleotides are TGCGCCAGCAGTTTGACTAGCGGGAGATCAGATACGCAGTATTTT.

The chain links TRBV10-2 to TRBJ2-5; no clear D. This CDR3 has 11 amino acids. V was trimmed by 6 bases and J by 2 bases, leaving 4 bases between them. In germline, CDR1 is WSHSY, CDR2 SAAADI. The CDR3 DNA reads as TGCGCCAGCAGACAACAAGAGACCCAGTACTTC. Translated, it gives CASRQQETQYF.